This TCR beta chain originates from a study of T cell responses to AZD1222 COVID-19 vaccine (dated by TCRdb to the early 2020s). Concerning the study at large: A total of about 240 trial participants underwent TCR sequencing, of whom some 210 received two doses of AZD1222 and 26 received two doses of the MenACWY control vaccine. Enrollment into the trials was organized by age into subgroups of 18-55, 56-69 and 70-plus years, and those subgroups contained roughly 140, 27 and 60 TCR-sequenced participants, respectively. Findings and caveats that apply to the study as a whole: Conclusions about previously exposed vaccinees are limited, since just five or six AZD1222 recipients were seropositive for SARS-CoV-2 at baseline. Participants were mostly white British and included more females than males, and it was suggested by the authors that clonal diversity may have been underestimated. After two AZD1222 doses, both the breadth and the depth of spike-specific TCRs were significantly higher than at day 0 and than in MenACWY recipients. Epitopes outside the regions mutated in the B.1.351 and B.1.1.7 variants were reportedly recognized by nearly half of the unique spike-specific TCRs. The 56-69-year group was small, and its depth increase did not reach significance, likely because of low power. CD4 TCRs associated with the vaccine covered the entire spike protein, and the dominant responses were in regions 160-218 and 743-854. Because no samples from the day 14 peak response were available, repertoires could be characterized only after the peak T cell response.

The CDR3 regions of human TCRbeta chains were analyzed by immunosequencing. Processing in the source paper ran as follows. TCRs in the repertoires were compared against a reference library of SARS-CoV-2-specific TCRs that had been generated with the MIRA antigen-specificity platform. Breadth meant the fraction of unique TCRs that were SARS-CoV-2-associated, whereas depth meant the fraction of total T cells that were SARS-CoV-2-associated. Using the MIRA data, every spike-specific TCR was mapped to the spike region that the TCR reacted to and assigned to either a CD4 or a CD8 class. Log10-transformed breadth and depth values were compared by one-way ANOVA with Sidak's multiple comparisons tests. Entries here come from immuneACCESS through TCRdb and include only in-frame sequences with V and J called. Some clones fail to appear in such tables; in the studies checked, an unresolved V gene covers under half of the shortfall, and the cause of the remainder is unknown. The V and J calls and clone size are taken from that table; D and trimming were inferred from the DNA. The sample has 90,000 to 130,000 clones on record, approximately 94% of them singletons. The ten largest clones add up to about 3.1% of the sample.

CDR1 and CDR2 were assigned from the germline V gene (reference sequence) as LNHDA and SQIVND. Its CDR3 holds 16 amino acids, cysteine through phenylalanine. Only the CDR3 portion is preserved as DNA: 48 bases, with reading frame beginning at the first base. The germline V end is reduced by 4 bases and the J end by 6 bases; junction bases left unmatched: 7. The label giving this sample's time point can be read as: about 28 days (+/-7) after the second vaccine dose. AZD1222 recipients with second doses at about 4 weeks or about 12 weeks were pooled, because spike-specific TCR depth and breadth did not differ between schedules. Samples from vaccinated people were obtained from the UK trials COV001 and COV002, which included a single-blind randomized controlled phase 2/3 trial of AZD1222 (ChAdOx1 nCoV-19) in healthy adults. Trial participant PBMC samples were collected at day 0 and day 28 after the second dose for TCRbeta chain sequencing.

About this clone itself: Its antigen has not been determined. Per-base qualities were not stored, and no clone one base away is much larger.

This material consisted of peripheral blood, taken 28 days after the second AZD1222 dose. Recombination linked TRBV19 to TRBJ1-6; 9 bases in between match TRBD1. The TCR comes from an adult who received the AZD1222 COVID-19 vaccine. The CDR3: CASSSALDRGNSPLHF. The DNA sequence reads TGTGCCAGTAGTAGCGCTCTGGACAGGGGTAATTCACCCCTCCACTTT.